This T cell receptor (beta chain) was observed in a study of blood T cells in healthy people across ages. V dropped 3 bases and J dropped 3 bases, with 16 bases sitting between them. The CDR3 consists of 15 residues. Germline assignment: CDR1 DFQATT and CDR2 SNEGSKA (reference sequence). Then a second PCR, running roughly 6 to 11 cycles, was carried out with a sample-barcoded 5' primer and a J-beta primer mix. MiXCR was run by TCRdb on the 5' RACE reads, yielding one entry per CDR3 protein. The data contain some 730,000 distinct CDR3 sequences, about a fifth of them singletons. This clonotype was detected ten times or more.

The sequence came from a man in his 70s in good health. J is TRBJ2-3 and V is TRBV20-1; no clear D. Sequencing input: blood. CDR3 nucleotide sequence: TGCAGTGCTAGTGGTCTGCTAAGTGGTACAGATACGCAGTATTTT. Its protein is CSASGLLSGTDTQYF.